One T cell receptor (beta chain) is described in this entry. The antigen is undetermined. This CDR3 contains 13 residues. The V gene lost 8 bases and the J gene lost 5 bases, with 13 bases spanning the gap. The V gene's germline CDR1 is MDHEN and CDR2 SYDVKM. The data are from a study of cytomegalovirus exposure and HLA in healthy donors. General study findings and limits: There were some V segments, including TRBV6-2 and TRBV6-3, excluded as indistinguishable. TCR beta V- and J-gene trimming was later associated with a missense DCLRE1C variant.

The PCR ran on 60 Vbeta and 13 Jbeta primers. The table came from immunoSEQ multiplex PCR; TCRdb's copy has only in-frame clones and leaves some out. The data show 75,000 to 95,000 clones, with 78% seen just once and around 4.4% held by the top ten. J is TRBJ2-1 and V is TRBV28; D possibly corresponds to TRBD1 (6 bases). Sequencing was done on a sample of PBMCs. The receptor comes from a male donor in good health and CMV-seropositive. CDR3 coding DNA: TGTGCCAGCTGGGGGCTCCCTAACAATGAGCAGTTCTTC. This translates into CASWGLPNNEQFF. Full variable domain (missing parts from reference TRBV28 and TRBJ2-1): DVKVTQSSRYLVKRTGEKVFLECVQDMDHENMFWYRQDPGLGLRLIYFSYDVKMKEKGDIPEGYSVSREKKERFSLILESASTNQTSMYLCASWGLPNNEQFFGPGTRLTVL.